Given below is one T cell receptor (beta chain) in context. Following RNA extraction, reverse transcription yielded cDNA that acted as the sequencing template. Here immunoSEQ multiplex PCR was the method, and the copy in TCRdb shows in-frame clones only, minus some. The profile shows 65,000 to 90,000 clones, roughly 51% of them singletons. This sample was included in a study of CD8+ T cells in alopecia areata. The TCR comes from a human donor with alopecia areata. Sequencing was carried out using NKG2D-high CD8+ T cells sorted from blood.

CDR3 loop: CSVEVAGDGEQYF. CDR3 in DNA: TGCAGCGTTGAAGTAGCGGGAGATGGCGAGCAGTACTTC. The V and J genes are TRBV29-1 and TRBJ2-7, with 9 bases that match TRBD2. The germline gives CDR1 SQVTM, CDR2 ANQGSEA. The CDR3 has 13 amino acids. V shed 1 base, J shed 6 bases, and the junction held 4 bases outside the gene matches.